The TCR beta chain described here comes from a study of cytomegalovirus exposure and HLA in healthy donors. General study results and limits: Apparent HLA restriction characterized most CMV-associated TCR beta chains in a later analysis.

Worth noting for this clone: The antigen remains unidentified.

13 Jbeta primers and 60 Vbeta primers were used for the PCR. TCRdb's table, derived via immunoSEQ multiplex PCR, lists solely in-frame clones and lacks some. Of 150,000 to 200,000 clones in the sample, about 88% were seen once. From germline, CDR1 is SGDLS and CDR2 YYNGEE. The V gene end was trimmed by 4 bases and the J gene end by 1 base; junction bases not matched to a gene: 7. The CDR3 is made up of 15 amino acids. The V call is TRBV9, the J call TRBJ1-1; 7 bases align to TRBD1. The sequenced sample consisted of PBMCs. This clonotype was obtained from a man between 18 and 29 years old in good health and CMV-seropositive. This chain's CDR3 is CASSLGGQPNTEAFF. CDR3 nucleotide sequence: TGTGCCAGCAGCCTCGGGGGACAGCCGAACACTGAAGCTTTCTTT.